This TCR beta chain stems from a study of blood T cells in healthy people across ages. Findings and caveats of the study: Age brought a roughly linear fall in TCR beta diversity measured per million T cells. Long-lived and aged donors differed, with more naive CD4+ cells and higher diversity in the long-lived.

The authors drew around 11 milliliters of peripheral blood from each donor. Every sample gave at least 5 micrograms of total RNA when it was extracted. The table lists this clonotype with a few counts. What it recognizes is unknown. Germline V CDR1 and CDR2: SQVTM, ANQGSEA. Trimming took off 7 bases at V and 11 bases at J, with 23 bases between the two ends. The CDR3 totals 13 residues. Then a second PCR, running about 6 to 11 cycles, was carried out with a sample-barcoded 5' primer and a J-beta primer mix. Each CDR3 protein is one row after TCRdb ran MiXCR on the 5' RACE reads. There are 720,000 or so distinct CDR3 sequences in the sample; 40% to 50% occur only once, and around 30% lies in the top ten.

The sequence derives from a man older than 75 in good health. The rearrangement links TRBV29-1 to TRBJ2-5; D could derive from TRBD1 or TRBD2 (5 bases each). Input material: blood. CDR3: CSAYRDRYNEQYF. The DNA of the CDR3 is TGCAGCGCTTACCGGGACCGCTACAATGAGCAGTACTTC.